This T cell receptor beta chain was sequenced for a study of CXCR3-negative and CXCR3-positive naive CD8 T cells. CDR1 SGHRS and CDR2 YFSETQ come from the germline V gene. The CDR3 totals 16 residues. Study outcomes and limitations: The study found comparably high diversity in both naive subsets and much lower diversity in memory CD8+ cells.

5' RACE that incorporated UMI labels was used to prepare the TRB cDNA libraries. TCRdb re-analyzed the 5' RACE reads; it lists each CDR3 protein once, without DNA. Its listing shows 65,000 to 85,000 distinct CDR3 sequences. Remarks on this clonotype: As yet, its antigen is unknown.

A CD45RO-CCR7+CD27+CD95- phenotype identified naive CD8+ T cells. The sample consisted of naive CXCR3- CD8+ T cells from blood. Subset here: CD45RO-CCR7+CD27+CD95- naive CD8+ T cells lacking CXCR3 (TNR3-). This sequence joins TRBV5-1 and TRBJ2-7; with no DNA, the TCRdb D assignment of TRBD1 cannot be verified. This clonotype originated in a human donor in good health. Some clones in this sample may be carry-over from other donors' samples. CDR3: CASSPGGGGGSYEQYF. Variable domain in full (rest from reference TRBV5-1 and TRBJ2-7): KAGVTQTPRYLIKTRGQQVTLSCSPISGHRSVSWYQQTPGQGLQFLFEYFSETQRNKGNFPGRFSGRQFSNSRSEMNVSTLELGDSALYLCASSPGGGGGSYEQYFGPGTRLTVT.